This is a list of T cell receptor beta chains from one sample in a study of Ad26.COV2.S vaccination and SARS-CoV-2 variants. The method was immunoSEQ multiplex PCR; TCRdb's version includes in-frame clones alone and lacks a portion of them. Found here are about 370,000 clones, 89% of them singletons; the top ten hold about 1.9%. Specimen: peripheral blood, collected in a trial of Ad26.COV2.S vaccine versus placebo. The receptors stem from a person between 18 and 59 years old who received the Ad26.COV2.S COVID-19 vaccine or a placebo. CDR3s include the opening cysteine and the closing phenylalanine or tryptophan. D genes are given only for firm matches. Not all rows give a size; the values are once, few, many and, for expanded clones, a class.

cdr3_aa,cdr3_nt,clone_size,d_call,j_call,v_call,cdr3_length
CATATGGDEQYF,TGTGCCACGGCGACGGGGGGAGACGAGCAGTACTTC,few,TRBD2,TRBJ2-7,TRBV24-1,12
CASSIGEKLFF,TGTGCCAGTAGTATAGGAGAAAAACTGTTTTTT,-,-,TRBJ1-4,TRBV19,11
CAISEVGAETQYF,TGTGCCATCAGTGAGGTCGGAGCGGAGACCCAGTACTTC,-,-,TRBJ2-5,TRBV10-3,13
CASSQVLSKAKNIQYF,TGTGCCAGCAGCCAAGTGTTATCAAAAGCCAAAAACATTCAGTACTTC,-,-,TRBJ2-4,TRBV4-2,16
CASSLVRYEQFF,TGTGCCAGCAGTTTAGTGAGGTATGAGCAGTTCTTC,-,-,TRBJ2-1,TRBV12-3/TRBV12-4,12
CASKWGDEVGPLHF,TGTGCCAGCAAGTGGGGGGACGAGGTAGGGCCCCTCCACTTT,-,-,TRBJ1-6,TRBV2,14
CASSLSDTSEQFF,TGCGCCAGCAGCTTGAGTGATACGAGTGAGCAGTTCTTC,-,-,TRBJ2-1,TRBV5-1,13
CASSMTSGSYEQYF,TGTGCCAGTAGTATGACTAGCGGTTCCTACGAGCAGTACTTC,-,TRBD2,TRBJ2-7,TRBV19,14
CASSQTFGVYGYTF,TGCGCCAGCAGCCAAACATTTGGTGTCTATGGCTACACCTTC,-,-,TRBJ1-2,TRBV4-3,14
CAISRTGAAQPQHF,TGTGCCATCAGTCGAACAGGGGCCGCTCAGCCCCAGCATTTT,once,TRBD1,TRBJ1-5,TRBV10-3,14
CAIPRRENRGDTGELFF,TGTGCCATCCCACGAAGGGAGAACCGGGGCGACACCGGGGAGCTGTTTTTT,-,-,TRBJ2-2,TRBV10-3,17
CASSQDHRGSYNSPLHF,TGTGCCAGCAGCCAAGACCACAGGGGGTCCTATAATTCACCCCTCCACTTT,few,TRBD1,TRBJ1-6,TRBV4-2,17
CASSQSSLYGYTF,TGTGCCAGCAGCCAATCGAGTCTATATGGCTACACCTTC,-,-,TRBJ1-2,TRBV3-1/TRBV3-2,13
CASSQGRMNTEAFF,TGTGCCAGCAGCCAGGGTCGCATGAACACTGAAGCTTTCTTT,-,-,TRBJ1-1,TRBV4-2,14
CASGLFPRGANQETQYF,TGTGCTAGTGGTTTGTTCCCCCGTGGGGCAAATCAAGAGACCCAGTACTTC,-,-,TRBJ2-5,TRBV12-5,17
CASSKGTGLGGKSTEAFF,TGTGCCAGTAGTAAGGGGACAGGGCTGGGGGGTAAAAGCACTGAAGCTTTCTTT,-,TRBD1,TRBJ1-1,TRBV19,18
CAISDRTGDEKLFF,TGTGCCATCAGTGACAGGACAGGGGATGAAAAACTGTTTTTT,-,TRBD1,TRBJ1-4,TRBV10-3,14
CASSFSGAPNYGYTF,TGTGCCAGCAGCTTTTCAGGGGCGCCGAACTATGGCTACACCTTC,-,-,TRBJ1-2,TRBV11-2,15
CASSWDSNNEQFF,TGTGCCAGCAGTTGGGACTCTAACAATGAGCAGTTCTTC,-,-,TRBJ2-1,TRBV6-2/TRBV6-3,13
CASSISSGRAAEQYF,TGTGCCAGTAGTATATCGAGCGGGAGGGCGGCCGAGCAGTACTTC,-,TRBD2,TRBJ2-7,TRBV19,15
CASSVELAGTLGADTQYF,TGTGCCAGCAGCGTAGAACTAGCGGGGACCTTGGGCGCAGATACGCAGTATTTT,-,TRBD2,TRBJ2-3,TRBV9,18
CASSYGGWGYGYTF,TGTGCCAGCAGTTACGGGGGCTGGGGGTATGGCTACACCTTC,once,-,TRBJ1-2,TRBV6-5,14
CATSDSPGQGTNEQFF,TGTGCCACCAGTGATTCCCCCGGACAGGGGACGAATGAGCAGTTCTTC,-,TRBD1,TRBJ2-1,TRBV24-1,16
CASKGDYNSPLHF,TGTGCCTCAAAAGGGGACTATAATTCACCCCTCCACTTT,-,-,TRBJ1-6,TRBV30,13
CASSSSGDYNEQFF,TGTGCCAGCAGTTCATCAGGGGATTACAATGAGCAGTTCTTC,-,-,TRBJ2-1,TRBV27,14
CAWSTRGGLNQPQHF,TGTGCCTGGAGTACAAGGGGGGGCCTCAATCAGCCCCAGCATTTT,once,-,TRBJ1-5,TRBV30,15
CASSQDQQSGNTIYF,TGTGCCAGCAGCCAAGATCAACAATCTGGAAACACCATATATTTT,-,-,TRBJ1-3,TRBV4-2,15